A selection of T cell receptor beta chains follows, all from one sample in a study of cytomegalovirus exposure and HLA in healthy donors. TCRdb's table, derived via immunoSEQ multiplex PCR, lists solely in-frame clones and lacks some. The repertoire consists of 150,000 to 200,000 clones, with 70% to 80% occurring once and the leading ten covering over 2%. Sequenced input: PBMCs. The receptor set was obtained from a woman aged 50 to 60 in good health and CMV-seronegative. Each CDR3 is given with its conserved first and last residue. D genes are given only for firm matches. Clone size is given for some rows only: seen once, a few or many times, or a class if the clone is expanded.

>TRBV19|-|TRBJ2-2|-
TGTGCCAGTAGCCAGAGGGCTAACACCGGGGAGCTGTTTTTT
CASSQRANTGELFF
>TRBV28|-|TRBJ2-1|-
TGTGCCAGCAGTCAGGTATTGACAAGGTACAATGAGCAGTTCTTC
CASSQVLTRYNEQFF
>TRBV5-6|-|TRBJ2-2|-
TGTGCCAGCAGCTTACAGGTTCCCGGGGAGCTGTTTTTT
CASSLQVPGELFF
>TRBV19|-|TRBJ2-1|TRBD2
TGTGCCAGTAGTAGAGACCTAGCGGGAACGAATGAGCAGTTCTTC
CASSRDLAGTNEQFF
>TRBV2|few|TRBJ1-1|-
TGTGCCAGCAGACCCGGTCGCAGGACTGAAGCTTTCTTT
CASRPGRRTEAFF
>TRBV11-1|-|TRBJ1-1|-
TGTGCCAGCAGCTTAGAACCAACCAGGAACACTGAAGCTTTCTTT
CASSLEPTRNTEAFF
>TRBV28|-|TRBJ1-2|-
TGTGCCAGCACCCCCGGGAGCTATGGCTACACCTTC
CASTPGSYGYTF
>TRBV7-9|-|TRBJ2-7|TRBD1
TGTTCCAGCAGCTTAGGGGTGGGGGACAGTTCCTACGAGCAGTACTTC
CSSSLGVGDSSYEQYF
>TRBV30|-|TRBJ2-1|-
TGTGCCTGGAGCGGAACAGGGCGGTACAATGAGCAGTTCTTC
CAWSGTGRYNEQFF
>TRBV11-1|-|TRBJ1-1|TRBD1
TGTGCCAGCAGGGACAGGGCGAACACTGAAGCTTTCTTT
CASRDRANTEAFF
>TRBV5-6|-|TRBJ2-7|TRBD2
TGTGCCAGCAGCTTGCCCCTAGCGGGGGCCGCGGCCTACGAGCAGTACTTC
CASSLPLAGAAAYEQYF
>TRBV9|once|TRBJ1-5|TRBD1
TGTGCCAGCAGCGTAGGACAGGGTGTCCAGCCCCAGCATTTT
CASSVGQGVQPQHF
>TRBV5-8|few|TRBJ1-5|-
TGTGCCAGCAGCTTGGCTGTCGGGGGTAGCAATCAGCCCCAGCATTTT
CASSLAVGGSNQPQHF
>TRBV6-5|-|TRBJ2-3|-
TGTGCCAGCAGGCAGGATTTCCTCGATACGCAGTATTTT
CASRQDFLDTQYF
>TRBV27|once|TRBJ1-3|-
TGTGCCAGCAGGGGGGGGAGGGGGTTCGGAAACACCATATATTTT
CASRGGRGFGNTIYF
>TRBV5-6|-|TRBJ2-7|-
TGTGCCAGCAGCTTTGGGAGGGGGGACTACGAGCAGTACTTC
CASSFGRGDYEQYF
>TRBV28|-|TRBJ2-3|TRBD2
TGTGCCAGCAGTTCGACTAGCCGTACGCAGTATTTT
CASSSTSRTQYF
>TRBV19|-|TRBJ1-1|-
TGTGCCAGTAGTCCTACCATGAACACTGAAGCTTTCTTT
CASSPTMNTEAFF
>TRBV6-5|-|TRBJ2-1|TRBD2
TGTGCCAGCAGGTCTAGCGGCTACAATGAGCAGTTCTTC
CASRSSGYNEQFF
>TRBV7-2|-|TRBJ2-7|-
TGTGCCAGCAGCGCAGGACAGCGCGAGCAGTACTTC
CASSAGQREQYF
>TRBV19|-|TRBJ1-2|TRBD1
TGTGCCAGTAGTCCTCGTCAGGGGGCCTTCACCTTC
CASSPRQGAFTF
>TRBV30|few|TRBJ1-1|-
TGTGCCTGGAGGAGAGTATTGGGGGGGGATACTGAAGCTTTCTTT
CAWRRVLGGDTEAFF